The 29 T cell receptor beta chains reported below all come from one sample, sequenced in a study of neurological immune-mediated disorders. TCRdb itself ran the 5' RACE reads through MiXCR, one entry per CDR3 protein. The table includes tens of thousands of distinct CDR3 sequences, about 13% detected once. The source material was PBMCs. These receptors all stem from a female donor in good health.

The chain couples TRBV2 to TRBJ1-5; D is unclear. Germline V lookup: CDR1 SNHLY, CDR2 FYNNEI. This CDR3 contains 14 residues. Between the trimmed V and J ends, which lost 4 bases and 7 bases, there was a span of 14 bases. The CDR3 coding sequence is TGTGCCAGCAGTGGACTTTTTCCCGTGCAGCCCCAGCATTTT. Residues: CASSGLFPVQPQHF.

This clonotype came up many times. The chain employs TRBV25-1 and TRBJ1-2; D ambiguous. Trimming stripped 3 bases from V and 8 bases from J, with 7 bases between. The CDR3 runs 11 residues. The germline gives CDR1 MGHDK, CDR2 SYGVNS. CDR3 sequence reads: CASSDLGGYTF. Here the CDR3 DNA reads TGTGCCAGCAGTGACCTAGGGGGCTACACCTTC.

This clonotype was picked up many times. The chain's CDR3 is CSARDQRRGGRELFF. The CDR3 DNA sequence: TGCAGTGCTAGAGATCAACGACGAGGGGGGAGGGAGCTGTTTTTT. J is TRBJ2-2 and V is TRBV20-1, with D perhaps assigned TRBD1 or TRBD2 (6 bases each). The CDR3 has 15 amino acids. V was pared by 0 bases and J by 9 bases, with 17 bases between. Germline V gives CDR1 DFQATT, CDR2 SNEGSKA (reference sequence).

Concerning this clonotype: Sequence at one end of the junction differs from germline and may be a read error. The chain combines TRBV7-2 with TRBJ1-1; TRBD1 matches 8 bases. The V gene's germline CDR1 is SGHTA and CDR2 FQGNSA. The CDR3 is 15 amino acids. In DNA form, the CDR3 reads TGTTCCAGCAGCTCCCACAGGGGGGTGAACACTGAAGCTTTCTTT. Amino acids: CSSSSHRGVNTEAFF. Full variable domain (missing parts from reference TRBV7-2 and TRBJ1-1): GAGVSQSPSNKVTEKGKDVELRCDPISGHTALYWYRQSLGQGLEFLIYFQGNSAPDKSGLPSDRFSAERTGGSVSTLTIQRTQQEDSAVYLCSSSSHRGVNTEAFFGQGTRLTVV.

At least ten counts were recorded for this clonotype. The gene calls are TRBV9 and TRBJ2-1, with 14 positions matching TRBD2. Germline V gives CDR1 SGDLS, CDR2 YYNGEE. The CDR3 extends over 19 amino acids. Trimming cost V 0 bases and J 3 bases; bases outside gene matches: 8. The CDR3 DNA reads TGTGCCAGCAGCGTAGGGACTAGCGGGGGGCCCCCGCTCTACAATGAGCAGTTCTTC. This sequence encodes CASSVGTSGGPPLYNEQFF.

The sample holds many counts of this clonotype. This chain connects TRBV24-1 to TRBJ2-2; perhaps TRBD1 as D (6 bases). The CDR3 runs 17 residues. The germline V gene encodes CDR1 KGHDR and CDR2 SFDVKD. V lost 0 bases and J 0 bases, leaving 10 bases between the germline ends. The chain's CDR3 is CATSDLQGQPNTGELFF. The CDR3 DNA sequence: TGTGCCACCAGTGATTTGCAGGGACAACCGAACACCGGGGAGCTGTTTTTT.

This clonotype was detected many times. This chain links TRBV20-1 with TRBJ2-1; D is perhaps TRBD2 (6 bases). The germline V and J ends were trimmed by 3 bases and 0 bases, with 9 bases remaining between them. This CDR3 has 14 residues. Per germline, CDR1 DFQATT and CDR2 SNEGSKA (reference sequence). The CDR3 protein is CSASSGSSYNEQFF. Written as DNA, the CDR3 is TGCAGTGCTAGTTCCGGGAGCTCCTACAATGAGCAGTTCTTC.

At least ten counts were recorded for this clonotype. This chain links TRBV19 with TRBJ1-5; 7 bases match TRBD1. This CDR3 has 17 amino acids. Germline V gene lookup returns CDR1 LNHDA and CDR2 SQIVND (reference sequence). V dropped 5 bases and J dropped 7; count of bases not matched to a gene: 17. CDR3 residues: CASSGGLTTGYGQPQHF. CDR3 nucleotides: TGTGCCAGTAGTGGGGGACTAACGACAGGGTATGGGCAGCCCCAGCATTTT.

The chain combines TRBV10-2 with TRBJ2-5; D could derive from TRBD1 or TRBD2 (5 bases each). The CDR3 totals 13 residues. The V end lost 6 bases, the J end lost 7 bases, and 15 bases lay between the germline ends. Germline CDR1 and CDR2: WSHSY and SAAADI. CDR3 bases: TGCGCCAGCAGGGACATACTAGTAGGGACCCAGTACTTC. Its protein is CASRDILVGTQYF.

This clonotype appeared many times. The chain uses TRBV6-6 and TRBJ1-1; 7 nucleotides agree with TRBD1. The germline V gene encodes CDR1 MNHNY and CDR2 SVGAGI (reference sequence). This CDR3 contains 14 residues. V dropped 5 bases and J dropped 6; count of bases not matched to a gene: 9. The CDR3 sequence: CASSTLNQGAEAFF. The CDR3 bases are TGTGCCAGCAGTACACTAAACCAGGGGGCTGAAGCTTTCTTT.

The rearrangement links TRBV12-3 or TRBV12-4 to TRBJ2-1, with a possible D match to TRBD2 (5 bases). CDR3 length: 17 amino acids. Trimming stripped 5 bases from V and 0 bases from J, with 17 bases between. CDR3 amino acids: CASSPRGQMSSYNEQFF. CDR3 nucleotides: TGTGCCAGCAGTCCCCGCGGGCAAATGAGCTCCTACAATGAGCAGTTCTTC.

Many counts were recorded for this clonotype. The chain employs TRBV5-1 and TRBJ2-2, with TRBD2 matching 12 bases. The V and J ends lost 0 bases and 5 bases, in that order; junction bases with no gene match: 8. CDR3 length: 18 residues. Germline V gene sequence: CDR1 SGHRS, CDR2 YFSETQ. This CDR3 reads CASSLALAGGPATGELFF. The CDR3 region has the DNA TGCGCCAGCAGCTTGGCGCTAGCGGGGGGGCCGGCAACCGGGGAGCTGTTTTTT. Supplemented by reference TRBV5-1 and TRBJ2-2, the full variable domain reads KAGVTQTPRYLIKTRGQQVTLSCSPISGHRSVSWYQQTPGQGLQFLFEYFSETQRNKGNFPGRFSGRQFSNSRSEMNVSTLELGDSALYLCASSLALAGGPATGELFFGEGSRLTVL.

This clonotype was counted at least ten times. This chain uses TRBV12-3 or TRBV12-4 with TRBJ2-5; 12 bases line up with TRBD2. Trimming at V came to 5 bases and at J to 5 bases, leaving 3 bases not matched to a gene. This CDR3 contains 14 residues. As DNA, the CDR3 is TGTGCCAGCAGTGCTAGCGGGGGGGGGGAGACCCAGTACTTC. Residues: CASSASGGGETQYF.

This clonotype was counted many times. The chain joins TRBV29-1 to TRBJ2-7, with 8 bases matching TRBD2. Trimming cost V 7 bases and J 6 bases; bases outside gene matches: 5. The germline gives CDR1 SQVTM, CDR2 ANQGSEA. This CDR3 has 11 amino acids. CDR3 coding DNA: TGCAGCGCGAATACTAGCGGCGAGCAGTACTTC. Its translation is CSANTSGEQYF.

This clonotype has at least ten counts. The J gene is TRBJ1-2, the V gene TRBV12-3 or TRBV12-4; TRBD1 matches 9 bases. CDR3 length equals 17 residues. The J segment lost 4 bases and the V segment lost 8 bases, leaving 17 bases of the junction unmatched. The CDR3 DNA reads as TGTGCCAGCGGCCCTGTAGTCCAGACAGGGGGGGGCTATGGCTACACCTTC. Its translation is CASGPVVQTGGGYGYTF.

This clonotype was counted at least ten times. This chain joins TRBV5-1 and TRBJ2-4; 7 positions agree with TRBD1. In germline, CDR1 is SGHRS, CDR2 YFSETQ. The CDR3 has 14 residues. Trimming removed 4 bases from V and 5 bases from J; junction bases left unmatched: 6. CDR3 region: CASSAGTVENIQYF. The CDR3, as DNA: TGCGCCAGCAGCGCCGGGACAGTCGAAAACATTCAGTACTTC. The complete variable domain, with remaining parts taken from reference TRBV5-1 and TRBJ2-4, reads KAGVTQTPRYLIKTRGQQVTLSCSPISGHRSVSWYQQTPGQGLQFLFEYFSETQRNKGNFPGRFSGRQFSNSRSEMNVSTLELGDSALYLCASSAGTVENIQYFGAGTRLSVL.

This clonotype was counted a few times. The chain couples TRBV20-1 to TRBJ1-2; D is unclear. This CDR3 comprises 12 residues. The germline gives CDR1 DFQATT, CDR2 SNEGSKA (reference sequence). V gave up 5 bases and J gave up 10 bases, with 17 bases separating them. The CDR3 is CSAPTNRPIYTF. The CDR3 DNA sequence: TGCAGTGCTCCGACGAACAGACCTATCTACACCTTC.

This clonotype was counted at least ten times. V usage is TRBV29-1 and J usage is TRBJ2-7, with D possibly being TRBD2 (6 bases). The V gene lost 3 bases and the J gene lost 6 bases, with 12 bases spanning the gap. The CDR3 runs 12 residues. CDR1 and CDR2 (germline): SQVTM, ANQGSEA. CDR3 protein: CSVEEGIGEQYF. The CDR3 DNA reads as TGCAGCGTTGAGGAGGGTATTGGCGAGCAGTACTTC.

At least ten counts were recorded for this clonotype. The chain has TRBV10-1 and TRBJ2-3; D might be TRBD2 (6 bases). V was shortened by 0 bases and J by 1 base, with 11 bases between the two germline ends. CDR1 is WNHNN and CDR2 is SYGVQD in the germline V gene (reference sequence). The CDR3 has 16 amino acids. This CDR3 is CASSESFGGGTDTQYF. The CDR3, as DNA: TGCGCCAGCAGTGAGTCGTTCGGGGGTGGCACAGATACGCAGTATTTT.

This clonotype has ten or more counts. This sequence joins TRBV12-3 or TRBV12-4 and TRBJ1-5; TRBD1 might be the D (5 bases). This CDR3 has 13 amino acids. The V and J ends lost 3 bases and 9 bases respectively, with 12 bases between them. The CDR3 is CASSFGGRGPQHF. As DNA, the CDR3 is TGTGCCAGCAGTTTTGGGGGGAGGGGGCCCCAGCATTTT.

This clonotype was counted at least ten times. The CDR3: CAISESVGEQYF. CDR3 DNA: TGTGCCATCAGTGAGTCTGTGGGTGAGCAGTACTTC. This sequence joins TRBV10-3 and TRBJ2-7; no clear D gene. The germline CDR1 and CDR2 sequences are ENHRY and SYGVKD. Trimming shortened V by 0 bases and J by 7 bases, and 7 bases separated the two germline ends. CDR3 size: 12 residues.

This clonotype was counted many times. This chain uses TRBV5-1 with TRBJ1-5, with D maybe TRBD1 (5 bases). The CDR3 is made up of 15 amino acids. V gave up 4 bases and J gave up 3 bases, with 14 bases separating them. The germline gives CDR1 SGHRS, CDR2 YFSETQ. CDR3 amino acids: CASSLSGSPNQPQHF. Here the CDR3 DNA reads TGCGCCAGCAGCCTTTCAGGGTCCCCCAATCAGCCCCAGCATTTT. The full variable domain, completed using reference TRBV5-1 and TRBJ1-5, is KAGVTQTPRYLIKTRGQQVTLSCSPISGHRSVSWYQQTPGQGLQFLFEYFSETQRNKGNFPGRFSGRQFSNSRSEMNVSTLELGDSALYLCASSLSGSPNQPQHFGDGTRLSIL.

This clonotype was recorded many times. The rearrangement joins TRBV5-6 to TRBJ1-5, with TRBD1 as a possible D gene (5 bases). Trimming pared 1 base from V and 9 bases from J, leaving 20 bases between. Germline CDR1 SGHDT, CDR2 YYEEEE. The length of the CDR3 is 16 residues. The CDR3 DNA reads TGTGCCAGCAGCTTGAAAGCCGGAGGGGCGGGCATGCCCCAGCATTTT. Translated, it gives CASSLKAGGAGMPQHF.

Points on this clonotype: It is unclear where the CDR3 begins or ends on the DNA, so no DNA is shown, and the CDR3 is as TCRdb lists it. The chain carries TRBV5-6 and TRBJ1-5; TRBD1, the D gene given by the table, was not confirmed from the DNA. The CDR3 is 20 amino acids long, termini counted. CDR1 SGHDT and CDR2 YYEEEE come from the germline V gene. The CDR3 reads CASSFYICSASWGGDQPQHF.

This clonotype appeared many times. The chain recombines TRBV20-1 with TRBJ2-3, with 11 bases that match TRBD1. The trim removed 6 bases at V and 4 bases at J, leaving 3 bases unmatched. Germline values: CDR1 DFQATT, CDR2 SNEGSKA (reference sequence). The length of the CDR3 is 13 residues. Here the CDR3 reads CSAPGQGADTQYF. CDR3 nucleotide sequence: TGCAGTGCGCCGGGACAGGGGGCAGATACGCAGTATTTT.

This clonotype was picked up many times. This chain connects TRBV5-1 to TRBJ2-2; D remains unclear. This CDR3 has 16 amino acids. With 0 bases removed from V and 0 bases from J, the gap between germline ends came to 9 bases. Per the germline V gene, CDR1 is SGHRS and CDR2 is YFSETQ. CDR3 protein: CASSLAGYSNTGELFF. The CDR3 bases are TGCGCCAGCAGCTTGGCCGGGTACTCGAACACCGGGGAGCTGTTTTTT.

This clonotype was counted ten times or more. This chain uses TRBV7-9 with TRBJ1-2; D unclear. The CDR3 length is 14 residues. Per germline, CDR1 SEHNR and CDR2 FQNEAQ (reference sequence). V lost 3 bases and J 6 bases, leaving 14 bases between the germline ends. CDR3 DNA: TGTGCCAGCAGCTTGAGGCTGATGGAGGATGGCTACACCTTC. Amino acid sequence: CASSLRLMEDGYTF.

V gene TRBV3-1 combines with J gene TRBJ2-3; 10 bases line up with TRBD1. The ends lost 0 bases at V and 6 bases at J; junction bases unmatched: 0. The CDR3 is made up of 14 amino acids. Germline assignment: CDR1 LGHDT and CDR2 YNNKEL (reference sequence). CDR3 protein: CASSQETGGDTQYF. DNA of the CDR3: TGTGCCAGCAGCCAAGAGACAGGGGGCGATACGCAGTATTTT.

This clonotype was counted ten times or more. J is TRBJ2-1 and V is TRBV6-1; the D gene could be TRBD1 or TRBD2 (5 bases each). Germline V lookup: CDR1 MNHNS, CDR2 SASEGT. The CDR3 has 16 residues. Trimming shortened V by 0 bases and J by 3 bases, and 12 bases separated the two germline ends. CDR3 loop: CASSEAWGWNYNEQFF. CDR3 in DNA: TGTGCCAGCAGTGAAGCTTGGGGGTGGAACTACAATGAGCAGTTCTTC.